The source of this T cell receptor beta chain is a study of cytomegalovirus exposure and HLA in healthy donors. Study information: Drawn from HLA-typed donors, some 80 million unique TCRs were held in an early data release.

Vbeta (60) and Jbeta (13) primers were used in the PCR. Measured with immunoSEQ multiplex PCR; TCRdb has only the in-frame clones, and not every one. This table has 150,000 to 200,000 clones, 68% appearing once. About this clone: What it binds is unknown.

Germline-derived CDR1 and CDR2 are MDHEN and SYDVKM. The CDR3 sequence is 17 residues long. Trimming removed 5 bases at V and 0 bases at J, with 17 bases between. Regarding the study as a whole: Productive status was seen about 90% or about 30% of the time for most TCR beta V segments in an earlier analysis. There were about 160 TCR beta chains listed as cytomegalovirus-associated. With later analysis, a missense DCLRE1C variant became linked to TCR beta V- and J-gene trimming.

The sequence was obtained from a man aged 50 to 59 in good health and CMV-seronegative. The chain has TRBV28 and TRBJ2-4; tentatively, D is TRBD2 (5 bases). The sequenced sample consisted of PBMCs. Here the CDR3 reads CASSGGGPGLAKNIQYF. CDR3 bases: TGTGCCAGCAGTGGAGGCGGACCTGGTTTAGCCAAAAACATTCAGTACTTC.